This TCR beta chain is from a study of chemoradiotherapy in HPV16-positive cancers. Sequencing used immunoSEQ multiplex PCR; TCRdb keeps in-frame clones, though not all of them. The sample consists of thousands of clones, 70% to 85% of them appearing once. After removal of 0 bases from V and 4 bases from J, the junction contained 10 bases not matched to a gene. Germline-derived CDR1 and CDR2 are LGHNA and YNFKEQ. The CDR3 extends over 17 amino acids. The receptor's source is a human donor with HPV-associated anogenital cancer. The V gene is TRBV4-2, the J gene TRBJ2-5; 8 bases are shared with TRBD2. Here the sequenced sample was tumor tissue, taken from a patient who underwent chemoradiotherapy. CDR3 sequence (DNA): TGTGCCAGCAGCCAAGATATAGCGGGGTGGGAAAGAGAGACCCAGTACTTC. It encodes CASSQDIAGWERETQYF.